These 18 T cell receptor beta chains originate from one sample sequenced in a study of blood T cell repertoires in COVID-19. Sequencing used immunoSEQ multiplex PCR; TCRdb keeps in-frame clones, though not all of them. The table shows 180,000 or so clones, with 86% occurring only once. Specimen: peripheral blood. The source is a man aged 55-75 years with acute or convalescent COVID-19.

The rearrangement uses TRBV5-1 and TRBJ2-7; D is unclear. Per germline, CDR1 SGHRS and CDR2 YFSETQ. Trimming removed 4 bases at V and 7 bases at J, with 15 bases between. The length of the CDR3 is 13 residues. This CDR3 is CASSVGSHGEQYF. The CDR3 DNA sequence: TGCGCCAGCAGCGTGGGGTCACACGGGGAGCAGTACTTC.

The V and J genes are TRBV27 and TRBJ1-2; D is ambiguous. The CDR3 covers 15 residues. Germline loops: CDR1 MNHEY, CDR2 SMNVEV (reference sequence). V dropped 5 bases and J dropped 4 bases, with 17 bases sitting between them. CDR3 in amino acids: CASSPNNQAIYGYTF. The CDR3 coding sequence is TGTGCCAGCAGTCCCAACAATCAGGCTATCTATGGCTACACCTTC.

This CDR3 reads CASSSLAVSYNEQFF. CDR3 coding DNA: TGTGCCAGCAGTTCTCTAGCGGTTTCCTACAATGAGCAGTTCTTC. The rearrangement uses TRBV6-5 and TRBJ2-1; the match to TRBD2 covers 7 bases. The CDR3 contains 15 residues. CDR1 is MNHEY, CDR2 SVGAGI, per germline. With 4 bases clipped from V and 1 base from J, the junction kept 4 bases outside the gene matches.

DNA for the CDR3: TGTGCCAGCAGCGTAGTGAACGGGGGGGAGCTGTTTTTT. Translating it yields CASSVVNGGELFF. This chain joins TRBV9 and TRBJ2-2, with D unclear. Germline assignment: CDR1 SGDLS and CDR2 YYNGEE. This CDR3 has 13 amino acids. The V and J ends lost 0 bases and 8 bases respectively, with 8 bases between them. The full variable domain, rest sourced from reference TRBV9 and TRBJ2-2, is DSGVTQTPKHLITATGQRVTLRCSPRSGDLSVYWYQQSLDQGLQFLIQYYNGEERAKGNILERFSAQQFPDLHSELNLSSLELGDSALYFCASSVVNGGELFFGEGSRLTVL.

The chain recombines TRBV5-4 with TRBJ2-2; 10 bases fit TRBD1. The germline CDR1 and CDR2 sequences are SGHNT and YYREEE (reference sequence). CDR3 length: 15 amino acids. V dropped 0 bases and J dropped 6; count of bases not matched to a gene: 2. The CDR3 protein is CASSLGDRGPGELFF. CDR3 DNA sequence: TGTGCCAGCAGCTTGGGGGACAGGGGTCCCGGGGAGCTGTTTTTT.

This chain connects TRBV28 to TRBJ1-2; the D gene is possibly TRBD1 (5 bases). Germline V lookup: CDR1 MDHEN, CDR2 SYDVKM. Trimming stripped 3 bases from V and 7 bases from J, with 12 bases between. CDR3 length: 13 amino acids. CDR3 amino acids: CASSFGAHSGYTF. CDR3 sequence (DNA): TGTGCCAGCAGTTTTGGGGCGCATTCTGGCTACACCTTC.

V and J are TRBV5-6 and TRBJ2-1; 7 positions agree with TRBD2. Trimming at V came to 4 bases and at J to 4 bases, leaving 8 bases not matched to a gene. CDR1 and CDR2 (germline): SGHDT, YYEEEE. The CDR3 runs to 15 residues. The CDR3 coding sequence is TGTGCCAGCAGCCGAGCGGGAACGCCATACAATGAGCAGTTCTTC. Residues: CASSRAGTPYNEQFF.

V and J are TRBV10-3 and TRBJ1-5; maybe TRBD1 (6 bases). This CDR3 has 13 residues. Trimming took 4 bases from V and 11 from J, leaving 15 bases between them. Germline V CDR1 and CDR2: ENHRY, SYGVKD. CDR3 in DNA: TGTGCCATCAGTGTCGACAGGAGCAGGTCCCAGCATTTT. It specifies CAISVDRSRSQHF.

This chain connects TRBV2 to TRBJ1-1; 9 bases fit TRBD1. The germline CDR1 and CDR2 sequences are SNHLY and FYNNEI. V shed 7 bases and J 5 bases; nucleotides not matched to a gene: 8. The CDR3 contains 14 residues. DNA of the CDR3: TGTGCCAGCAATATGGACAGGGGAGGAACTGAAGCTTTCTTT. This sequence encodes CASNMDRGGTEAFF.

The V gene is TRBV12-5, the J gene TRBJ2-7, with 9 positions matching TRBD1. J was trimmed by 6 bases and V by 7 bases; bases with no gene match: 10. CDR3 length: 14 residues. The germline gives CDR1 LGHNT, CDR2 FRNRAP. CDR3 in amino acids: CASARDRDTGEQYF. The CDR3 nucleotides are TGTGCTAGTGCCCGGGACAGGGACACGGGCGAGCAGTACTTC.

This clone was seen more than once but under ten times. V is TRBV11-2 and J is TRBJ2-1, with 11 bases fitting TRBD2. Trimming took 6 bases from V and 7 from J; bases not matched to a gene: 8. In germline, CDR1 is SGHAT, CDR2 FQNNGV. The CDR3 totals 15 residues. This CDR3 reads CASRDLSGRVNEQFF. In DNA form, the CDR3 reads TGTGCCAGCAGGGACCTTAGCGGGAGGGTGAATGAGCAGTTCTTC. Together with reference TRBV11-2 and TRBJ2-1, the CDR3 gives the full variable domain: EAGVAQSPRYKIIEKRQSVAFWCNPISGHATLYWYQQILGQGPKLLIQFQNNGVVDDSQLPKDRFSAERLKGVDSTLKIQPAKLEDSAVYLCASRDLSGRVNEQFFGPGTRLTVL.

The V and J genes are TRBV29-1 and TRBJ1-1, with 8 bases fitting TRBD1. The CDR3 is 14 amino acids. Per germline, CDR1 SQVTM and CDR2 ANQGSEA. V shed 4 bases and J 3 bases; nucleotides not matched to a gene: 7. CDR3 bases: TGCAGCGTTGGAAGGACAGGGAGGGACACTGAAGCTTTCTTT. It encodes CSVGRTGRDTEAFF.

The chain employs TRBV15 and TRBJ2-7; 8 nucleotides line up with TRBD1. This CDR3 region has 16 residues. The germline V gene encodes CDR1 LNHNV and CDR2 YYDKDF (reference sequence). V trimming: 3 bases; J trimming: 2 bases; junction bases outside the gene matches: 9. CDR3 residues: CATSSGPGQVAYEQYF. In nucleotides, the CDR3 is TGTGCCACCAGCAGTGGACCGGGACAGGTCGCCTACGAGCAGTACTTC.

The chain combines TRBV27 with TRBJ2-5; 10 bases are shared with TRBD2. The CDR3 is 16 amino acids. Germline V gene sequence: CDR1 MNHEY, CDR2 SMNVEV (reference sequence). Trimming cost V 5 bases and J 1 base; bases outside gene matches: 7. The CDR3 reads CASSPPRTSGQETQYF. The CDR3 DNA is TGTGCCAGCAGTCCCCCCCGGACTAGCGGCCAAGAGACCCAGTACTTC.

DNA of the CDR3: TGTGCCAGCGCCCGGGAGCCCCGCCCCACAGATACGCAGTATTTT. It encodes CASAREPRPTDTQYF. The gene calls are TRBV3-1 (or the pseudogene TRBV3-2) and TRBJ2-3; the D gene is possibly TRBD2 (6 bases). Germline V CDR1 and CDR2: LGHDT, YNNKEL (reference sequence). The germline V and J ends were trimmed by 8 bases and 2 bases, with 17 bases remaining between them. The CDR3 covers 15 residues.

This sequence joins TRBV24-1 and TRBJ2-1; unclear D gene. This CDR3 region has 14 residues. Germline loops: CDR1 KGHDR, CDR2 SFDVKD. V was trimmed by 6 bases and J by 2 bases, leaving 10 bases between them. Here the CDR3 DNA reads TGTGCCACCAGTTACGATGCAGCCTACAATGAGCAGTTCTTC. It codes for CATSYDAAYNEQFF.

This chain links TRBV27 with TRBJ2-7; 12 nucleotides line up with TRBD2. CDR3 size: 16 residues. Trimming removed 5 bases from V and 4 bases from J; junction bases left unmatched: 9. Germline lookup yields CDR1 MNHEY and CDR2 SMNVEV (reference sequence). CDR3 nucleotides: TGTGCCAGCAGTCGACTAGCGGGAGTGTCGGGATACGAGCAGTACTTC. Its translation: CASSRLAGVSGYEQYF.

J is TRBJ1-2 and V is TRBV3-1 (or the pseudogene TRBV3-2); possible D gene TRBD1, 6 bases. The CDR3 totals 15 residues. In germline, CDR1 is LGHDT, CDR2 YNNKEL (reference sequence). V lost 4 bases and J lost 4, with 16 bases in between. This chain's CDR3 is CASSRFPDSSYGYTF. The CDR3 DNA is TGTGCCAGCAGCCGCTTCCCGGACAGTAGCTATGGCTACACCTTC.